This TCR beta chain emerged from a study of T cell responses to AZD1222 COVID-19 vaccine. Findings and limits, study-wide: White British donors predominated, females outnumbered males, and clonal diversity was possibly underestimated. Repertoires were obtained solely post-peak T cell response. Only 6 or 7 individuals given AZD1222 were seropositive at baseline. Targeting of unmutated variant regions was reportedly seen in nearly half of spike-specific TCRs.

About this clone itself: Its cognate antigen is unknown.

The repertoire was sequenced with immunoSEQ multiplex PCR; TCRdb's copy has only in-frame clones and lacks some. The sample has 92,000 or so clones; about nine tenths are singletons. Germline trimming cut 3 bases from V and 4 bases from J; bases unmatched to any gene: 7. This CDR3 is 15 amino acids long. The germline gives CDR1 SGHTA, CDR2 FQGTGA. V usage is TRBV7-3 and J usage is TRBJ1-1, with TRBD1 matching 8 bases. This sequence originates from an adult who received the AZD1222 COVID-19 vaccine. This specimen consisted of peripheral blood, obtained 28 days after the second AZD1222 dose. The chain's CDR3 is CASSFNQGAGTEAFF. In DNA, the CDR3 is TGTGCCAGCAGCTTCAATCAGGGGGCGGGCACTGAAGCTTTCTTT.